One and the same sample provided the 29 T cell receptor beta chains below, sequenced in a study of blood T cells in healthy people across ages. Primed by a sample-barcoded 5' primer and a J-beta primer mix, a second PCR proceeded for 7 to 11 cycles. TCRdb reanalysed the 5' RACE reads using MiXCR and keeps one entry per CDR3 protein. The profile shows around 1,600,000 distinct CDR3 sequences, roughly 43% of them singletons. Sequences were obtained from blood. These receptors originate from a woman younger than 35 in good health.

This clonotype was found once. The J gene is TRBJ2-5, the V gene TRBV7-9, with TRBD2 matching 9 bases. Losses at the gene ends were 5 bases for V and 2 bases for J; bases not matched to a gene: 9. The CDR3 totals 16 residues. Germline V gene lookup returns CDR1 SEHNR and CDR2 FQNEAQ (reference sequence). The CDR3 loop reads CASSDGTSRIQETQYF. The CDR3 DNA follows: TGTGCCAGCAGCGACGGGACTAGCAGAATTCAAGAGACCCAGTACTTC.

Worth noting for this clonotype: A read error may explain this, as a much larger clone is one base away. The CDR3: CASGYSRGAKNIQYF. The DNA for the CDR3 is TGTGCCAGCGGTTACTCGAGGGGGGCCAAAAACATTCAGTACTTC. This chain uses TRBV6-2 or TRBV6-3 with TRBJ2-4; weak D call: TRBD1 (6 bases). The CDR3 sequence is 15 residues long. The germline gives CDR1 MNHEY, CDR2 SVGEGT.

This clonotype was counted only a few times. The J gene is TRBJ1-1, the V gene TRBV9; possible D gene TRBD1, 5 bases. From germline, CDR1 is SGDLS and CDR2 YYNGEE. The CDR3 length is 14 residues. Trimming left V 0 bases short and J 5 bases short, with 11 bases between. Written as DNA, the CDR3 is TGTGCCAGCAGCGTAGAGATGGGGGATACTGAAGCTTTCTTT. This sequence encodes CASSVEMGDTEAFF.

The V and J genes are TRBV6-5 and TRBJ2-7, with D perhaps matching TRBD2 (5 bases). CDR1 is MNHEY and CDR2 is SVGAGI in the germline V gene. The ends were cut back, 2 bases at V and 7 bases at J, with 15 bases in the middle. This CDR3 comprises 14 residues. The CDR3 DNA is TGTGCCAGCAGTTACGCCTGGAGGATTGAGGAGCAGTACTTC. Encoded protein: CASSYAWRIEEQYF.

Of note for this clonotype: A much larger clone sits a single nucleotide away, making a read error possible. The gene calls are TRBV7-3 and TRBJ1-6; tentatively, D is TRBD1 (5 bases). This CDR3 is built from 15 residues. V gave up 5 bases and J gave up 10 bases, with 18 bases separating them. CDR1 SGHTA and CDR2 FQGTGA come from the germline V gene. The CDR3 DNA follows: TGTGCCAGCAGCGGTACAGGAAATTCGGCATCACCCCTCCACTTT. This encodes CASSGTGNSASPLHF.

This clonotype was seen a few times. CDR3 sequence reads: CASSLFASGSYNEQFF. The DNA for the CDR3 is TGCGCCAGCAGCTTGTTCGCTAGCGGCTCCTACAATGAGCAGTTCTTC. V gene TRBV5-1 combines with J gene TRBJ2-1, with 7 bases that match TRBD2. Trimming cost V 1 base and J 0 bases; bases outside gene matches: 4. The CDR3 extends over 16 amino acids. Germline V gene lookup returns CDR1 SGHRS and CDR2 YFSETQ. Full variable domain (outside the CDR3, taken from reference TRBV5-1 and TRBJ2-1): KAGVTQTPRYLIKTRGQQVTLSCSPISGHRSVSWYQQTPGQGLQFLFEYFSETQRNKGNFPGRFSGRQFSNSRSEMNVSTLELGDSALYLCASSLFASGSYNEQFFGPGTRLTVL.

This clonotype was detected only a few times. The V and J genes are TRBV7-9 and TRBJ2-7, with D perhaps TRBD1 (6 bases). Germline lookup yields CDR1 SEHNR and CDR2 FQNEAQ (reference sequence). V lost 3 bases and J 5 bases, leaving 14 bases between the germline ends. This CDR3 has 14 residues. Here the CDR3 reads CASSLDTGIHEQYF. The DNA for the CDR3 is TGTGCCAGCAGCTTGGACACAGGGATCCACGAGCAGTACTTC.

The V gene is TRBV4-3, the J gene TRBJ2-1; 7 bases line up with TRBD2. This CDR3 has 17 amino acids. With 2 bases clipped from V and 0 bases from J, the junction kept 7 bases outside the gene matches. Germline assignment: CDR1 LGHNA and CDR2 YSLEER. The CDR3 sequence: CASSQLSRGSSYNEQFF. CDR3 sequence (DNA): TGCGCCAGCAGCCAACTATCCCGCGGGAGCTCCTACAATGAGCAGTTCTTC.

Only a few counts were recorded for this clonotype. The chain carries TRBV5-1 and TRBJ1-6, with D hard to call. V lost 1 base and J lost 8, with 13 bases in between. This CDR3 comprises 15 residues. CDR1 is SGHRS and CDR2 is YFSETQ in the germline V gene. CDR3: CASSLFGVSDSPLHF. As DNA, the CDR3 is TGCGCCAGCAGCTTGTTTGGGGTTTCGGATTCACCCCTCCACTTT. The variable domain in full, completed from reference TRBV5-1 and TRBJ1-6, reads KAGVTQTPRYLIKTRGQQVTLSCSPISGHRSVSWYQQTPGQGLQFLFEYFSETQRNKGNFPGRFSGRQFSNSRSEMNVSTLELGDSALYLCASSLFGVSDSPLHFGNGTRLTVT.

This clonotype appeared a few times. V gene TRBV13 combines with J gene TRBJ1-4; D is undetermined. The CDR3 is 15 amino acids. With 2 bases removed from V and 0 bases from J, the gap between germline ends came to 7 bases. Germline loops: CDR1 PRHDT, CDR2 FYEKMQ (reference sequence). DNA for the CDR3: TGTGCCAGCAGCTTACTCCTGGCAACTAATGAAAAACTGTTTTTT. This gives the protein CASSLLLATNEKLFF.

CDR3 in amino acids: CSARSRDSPSEAFF. CDR3 DNA: TGCAGTGCTAGATCCCGGGACAGCCCCTCTGAAGCTTTCTTT. This chain links TRBV20-1 with TRBJ1-1; 7 nucleotides agree with TRBD1. The germline CDR1 and CDR2 sequences are DFQATT and SNEGSKA (reference sequence). The V segment lost 2 bases and the J segment 6 bases; nucleotides outside the gene matches: 9. This CDR3 is built from 14 residues.

This rearrangement joins TRBV4-3 to TRBJ1-5; a weak D match, TRBD1 (5 bases). CDR3 size: 17 residues. Germline loops: CDR1 LGHNA, CDR2 YSLEER. Trimming left V 0 bases short and J 6 bases short, with 18 bases between. CDR3 sequence: CASSQDWGPATVQPQHF. The CDR3 coding sequence is TGCGCCAGCAGCCAAGATTGGGGCCCCGCTACGGTTCAGCCCCAGCATTTT.

V and J are TRBV20-1 and TRBJ2-3; 7 bases match TRBD1. Germline V gene lookup returns CDR1 DFQATT and CDR2 SNEGSKA (reference sequence). V was pared by 6 bases and J by 4 bases, with 7 bases of the junction left unmatched. This CDR3 contains 13 residues. The CDR3 here is CSAHTGVADTQYF. The CDR3 DNA sequence: TGCAGTGCCCACACAGGGGTCGCAGATACGCAGTATTTT.

This chain joins TRBV4-2 and TRBJ1-1, with D unresolved. The germline V gene encodes CDR1 LGHNA and CDR2 YNFKEQ. Trimming removed 0 bases at V and 4 bases at J, with 12 bases between. The CDR3 covers 15 residues. This CDR3 reads CASSQERGISTEAFF. The DNA of the CDR3 is TGTGCCAGCAGCCAAGAGCGGGGAATATCCACTGAAGCTTTCTTT.

The chain carries TRBV27 and TRBJ2-2; TRBD2 matches 15 bases. This CDR3 contains 18 residues. Trimming at V came to 4 bases and at J to 2 bases, leaving 5 bases not matched to a gene. Per germline, CDR1 MNHEY and CDR2 SMNVEV (reference sequence). The CDR3, as DNA: TGTGCCAGCAGTTCCGGGACTAGCGGGAGGCTTAACACCGGGGAGCTGTTTTTT. Protein: CASSSGTSGRLNTGELFF.

This rearrangement joins TRBV3-1 to TRBJ1-2; tentative D call: TRBD1 (5 bases). Trimming cost V 1 base and J 0 bases, with 15 bases left between them. Looked up from germline, CDR1 is LGHDT and CDR2 is YNNKEL (reference sequence). The CDR3 totals 17 residues. As DNA, the CDR3 is TGTGCCAGCAGCCAAGCGGGGCATCGATCGGCTAACTATGGCTACACCTTC. It translates to CASSQAGHRSANYGYTF.

In this sample, this clonotype turned up a few times. The chain joins TRBV12-3 or TRBV12-4 to TRBJ1-5; no definite D call. The CDR3 is 12 amino acids. Trimming shortened V by 6 bases and J by 11 bases, and 14 bases separated the two germline ends. CDR3 nucleotide sequence: TGTGCCAGCAGCCCTGGGCCCTGGACCCAGCATTTT. Residues: CASSPGPWTQHF.

CDR3 amino acids: CASSLVAGTSSYNEQFF. The DNA of the CDR3 is TGTGCCAGCAGCTTAGTAGCGGGGACTAGCTCCTACAATGAGCAGTTCTTC. The rearrangement uses TRBV7-8 and TRBJ2-1, with 8 bases identical to TRBD2. The CDR3 extends over 17 amino acids. J was trimmed by 0 bases and V by 1 base; bases with no gene match: 5. Germline V lookup: CDR1 SGHVS, CDR2 FQNEAQ. The complete variable domain, with remaining parts taken from reference TRBV7-8 and TRBJ2-1, reads GAGVSQSPRYKVAKRGQDVALRCDPISGHVSLFWYQQALGQGPEFLTYFQNEAQLDKSGLPSDRFFAERPEGSVSTLKIQRTQQEDSAVYLCASSLVAGTSSYNEQFFGPGTRLTVL.

This clonotype showed up many times. V is TRBV29-1 and J is TRBJ2-1; 8 bases map to TRBD1. The V gene's germline CDR1 is SQVTM and CDR2 ANQGSEA. The CDR3 runs to 13 residues. V shed 6 bases and J 5 bases; nucleotides not matched to a gene: 6. The CDR3 DNA reads as TGCAGCGTCACCGGGACAGGAGACAATGAGCAGTTCTTC. It is translated as CSVTGTGDNEQFF.

Many counts were recorded for this clonotype. The CDR3 region is CASTLEGGTYNEQFF. The CDR3 DNA is TGTGCCAGCACCCTGGAGGGCGGGACCTACAATGAGCAGTTCTTC. This chain links TRBV6-1 with TRBJ2-1; TRBD2 is a possible D gene (6 bases). From germline, CDR1 is MNHNS and CDR2 SASEGT. Trimming took off 7 bases at V and 2 bases at J, with 15 bases between the two ends. CDR3 length: 15 amino acids.

In DNA form, the CDR3 reads TGCAGTGCTAGAGTCTCGTCCCCCGAGGATGAGCAGTTCTTC. Its protein is CSARVSSPEDEQFF. This rearrangement joins TRBV20-1 to TRBJ2-1, with D uncertain. Between the trimmed V and J ends, which lost 1 base and 8 bases, there was a span of 15 bases. The CDR3 covers 14 residues. The germline gives CDR1 DFQATT, CDR2 SNEGSKA (reference sequence).

This clonotype has more than one count but fewer than ten. The rearrangement links TRBV5-1 to TRBJ2-4; D uncertain. The ends were cut back, 5 bases at V and 0 bases at J, with 21 bases in the middle. CDR1 is SGHRS and CDR2 is YFSETQ in the germline V gene. The CDR3 sequence is 18 residues long. Written as DNA, the CDR3 is TGCGCCAGCAGGACGGGCTCAGTCCGCCGCGAAGCCAAAAACATTCAGTACTTC. Translation: CASRTGSVRREAKNIQYF.

This clonotype was counted between two and nine times. The chain combines TRBV27 with TRBJ1-2; tentative D call: TRBD1 (6 bases). Per germline, CDR1 MNHEY and CDR2 SMNVEV (reference sequence). The CDR3 covers 16 residues. The V gene lost 5 bases and the J gene lost 1 base, with 17 bases spanning the gap. CDR3 DNA: TGTGCCAGCAGTCCCAGCGCAGGGGAACTTAACTATGGCTACACCTTC. Amino acids: CASSPSAGELNYGYTF.

V gene TRBV20-1 combines with J gene TRBJ2-5; TRBD2 aligns across 9 bases. CDR3 length equals 15 residues. Trimming at V came to 0 bases and at J to 7 bases, leaving 9 bases not matched to a gene. CDR1 is DFQATT and CDR2 is SNEGSKA in the germline V gene (reference sequence). Written as DNA, the CDR3 is TGCAGTGCTAGAGATCTCAGCGGGGGGTTGGGGACCCAGTACTTC. It is translated as CSARDLSGGLGTQYF.

The CDR3 is CASRQIPSYEQYF. The CDR3 DNA follows: TGTGCCAGCAGACAAATCCCCTCCTACGAGCAGTACTTC. This sequence joins TRBV7-9 and TRBJ2-7, with D uncertain. This CDR3 has 13 residues. The V and J ends lost 6 bases and 0 bases respectively, with 9 bases between them. CDR1 is SEHNR and CDR2 is FQNEAQ in the germline V gene (reference sequence).

The chain recombines TRBV6-2 or TRBV6-3 with TRBJ2-4, with D uncertain. CDR1 MNHEY and CDR2 SVGEGT come from the germline V gene. With 6 bases removed from V and 8 bases from J, the gap between germline ends came to 8 bases. This CDR3 has 11 residues. The CDR3 sequence is CASRATYIQYF. CDR3 nucleotides: TGTGCCAGCAGGGCCACGTACATTCAGTACTTC.

V usage is TRBV7-9 and J usage is TRBJ1-2; 11 bases are a match to TRBD1. Unmatched junction bases numbered 4, after V lost 7 bases and J lost 3 bases. Germline V lookup: CDR1 SEHNR, CDR2 FQNEAQ (reference sequence). CDR3 length: 14 residues. CDR3 sequence: CASNLDRGHYGYTF. The CDR3 nucleotides read TGTGCCAGCAACTTGGACAGGGGGCACTATGGCTACACCTTC.

The chain couples TRBV20-1 to TRBJ1-2; D not resolved. Germline values: CDR1 DFQATT, CDR2 SNEGSKA (reference sequence). Deletions cut 3 bases from V and 6 bases from J, with 11 bases between. The CDR3 runs 12 residues. CDR3 nucleotide sequence: TGCAGTGCTAGTGAGCGGCGGGATGGCTACACCTTC. Translated: CSASERRDGYTF.

This clonotype was detected a few times. The chain combines TRBV28 with TRBJ1-6; TRBD1 might be the D (6 bases). The length of the CDR3 is 13 residues. Trimming took 8 bases from V and 7 from J, leaving 12 bases between them. Per germline, CDR1 MDHEN and CDR2 SYDVKM. CDR3 coding DNA: TGTGCCAGCTCGCAAGGGGGGAATTCACCCCTCCACTTT. This translates into CASSQGGNSPLHF. Complete variable domain (other parts from reference TRBV28 and TRBJ1-6): DVKVTQSSRYLVKRTGEKVFLECVQDMDHENMFWYRQDPGLGLRLIYFSYDVKMKEKGDIPEGYSVSREKKERFSLILESASTNQTSMYLCASSQGGNSPLHFGNGTRLTVT.